This T cell receptor beta chain was captured by sequencing in a study of stem cell transplantation in POMP-related autoinflammatory disease. Study context: CD8+ T cells were low and CD4+ cells naive-skewed before transplant.

Between the trimmed V and J ends, which lost 4 bases and 0 bases, there was a span of 3 bases. Germline V CDR1 and CDR2: MNHEY, SMNVEV (reference sequence). This CDR3 is 12 amino acids long. The protocol was immunoSEQ multiplex PCR, while the TCRdb copy is restricted to in-frame clones and leaves out a portion. The sample has roughly 10,000 clones, about 88% seen once; the top ten hold around 55%. Regarding the study as a whole: Unique TRB V-J gene pairings were limited in number in patients with PRAID. A trend toward lower repertoire diversity and greater clonality appeared in every analyzed T-cell subset of PRAID patients.

This clone was counted a single time. Its antigen remains unknown. This chain joins TRBV27 and TRBJ1-1; D call uncertain. The TCR originated in a human donor with POMP-related autoinflammation and immune dysregulation (PRAID). The material sequenced was CD8+ T cells from PBMCs, taken before stem cell transplantation. The CDR3 spells CASSSMNTEAFF. For the CDR3, the DNA is TGTGCCAGCAGTTCGATGAACACTGAAGCTTTCTTT.